This passage covers 8 T cell receptor beta chains from one sample sequenced in a study of blood T cell repertoires in COVID-19. The protocol was immunoSEQ multiplex PCR, while the TCRdb copy is restricted to in-frame clones and leaves out a portion. The sample shows 250,000 or so clones, 70% to 90% of them seen only once. Sequencing was performed on peripheral blood. These receptor sequences come from a man under 40 with active or convalescent COVID-19.

This clone was seen a handful of times. This rearrangement joins TRBV4-2 to TRBJ2-6; 8 bases agree with TRBD1. The trim removed 6 bases at V and 0 bases at J, leaving 1 base unmatched. CDR3 length equals 15 residues. Germline CDR1 LGHNA, CDR2 YNFKEQ. The CDR3 spells CASRGQGSGANVLTF. In nucleotides, the CDR3 is TGTGCCAGCAGAGGACAGGGCTCTGGGGCCAACGTCCTGACTTTC.

The genes are TRBV27 and TRBJ2-1; 9 positions agree with TRBD1. Germline trimming cut 10 bases from V and 7 bases from J; bases unmatched to any gene: 23. The germline V gene has CDR1 MNHEY and CDR2 SMNVEV (reference sequence). This CDR3 region has 18 residues. In DNA form, the CDR3 reads TGTGCCACCGACCAAAGATCTCCTGGACAGGGGCCTCATAATGAGCAGTTCTTC. It is translated as CATDQRSPGQGPHNEQFF.

The gene calls are TRBV11-3 and TRBJ2-3; D is unresolved. From germline, CDR1 is SGHNT and CDR2 YENEEA. Trimming cost V 5 bases and J 2 bases, with 8 bases left between them. This CDR3 has 13 residues. The CDR3 is CASSGYYTDTQYF. For the CDR3, the DNA is TGTGCCAGCAGCGGGTACTACACAGATACGCAGTATTTT.

The chain uses TRBV4-3 and TRBJ2-1; D may be TRBD2 (6 bases). V dropped 5 bases and J dropped 3 bases, with 11 bases sitting between them. Per the germline V gene, CDR1 is LGHNA and CDR2 is YSLEER. The CDR3 loop spans 14 amino acids. In DNA, the CDR3 is TGCGCCAGCAGCTTCTCGGAGGGCTACAATGAGCAGTTCTTC. Its protein is CASSFSEGYNEQFF.

This chain uses TRBV19 with TRBJ1-5; perhaps TRBD1 as D (5 bases). Trimming left V 10 bases short and J 2 bases short, with 15 bases between. CDR1 LNHDA and CDR2 SQIVND come from the germline V gene (reference sequence). The CDR3 contains 14 residues. The chain's CDR3 is CATNYRNRNQPQHF. The CDR3 DNA is TGTGCCACTAACTACAGGAATCGCAATCAGCCCCAGCATTTT.

CDR3 nucleotides: TGCGCCAGCAGCTTGTCAGGTTGGAGCAGGGCGGAGACCCAGTACTTC. Residues: CASSLSGWSRAETQYF. The chain carries TRBV5-1 and TRBJ2-5, with D possibly being TRBD1 (5 bases). The CDR3 runs 16 residues. The V and J ends lost 1 base and 5 bases respectively, with 18 bases between them. Germline V lookup: CDR1 SGHRS, CDR2 YFSETQ.

The chain couples TRBV5-5 to TRBJ1-6, with TRBD1 as a possible D gene (5 bases). The CDR3 is made up of 17 amino acids. V lost 0 bases to trimming and J lost 0 bases, with 10 bases between them. Looked up from germline, CDR1 is SGHKS and CDR2 is YYEKEE (reference sequence). As DNA, the CDR3 is TGTGCCAGCAGCTTGGCCGGGCAGGGCTCCTATAATTCACCCCTCCACTTT. Translating gives CASSLAGQGSYNSPLHF.

The V gene is TRBV6-5, the J gene TRBJ2-1, with 8 bases fitting TRBD1. CDR1 MNHEY and CDR2 SVGAGI come from the germline V gene. After removal of 6 bases from V and 3 bases from J, the junction contained 7 bases not matched to a gene. The CDR3 runs 15 residues. CDR3 in amino acids: CASRQDRGSYNEQFF. The CDR3 DNA reads as TGTGCCAGCAGACAAGACAGGGGCAGCTACAATGAGCAGTTCTTC.